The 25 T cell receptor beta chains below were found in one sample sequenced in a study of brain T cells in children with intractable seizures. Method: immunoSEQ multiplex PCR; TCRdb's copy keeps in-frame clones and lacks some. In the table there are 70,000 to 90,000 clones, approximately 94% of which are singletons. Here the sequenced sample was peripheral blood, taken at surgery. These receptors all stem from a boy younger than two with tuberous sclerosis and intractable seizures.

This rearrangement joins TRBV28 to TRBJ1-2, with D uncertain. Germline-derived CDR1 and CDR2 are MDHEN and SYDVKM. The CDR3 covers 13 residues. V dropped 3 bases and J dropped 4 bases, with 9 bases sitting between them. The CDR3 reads CASSFPQPYGYTF. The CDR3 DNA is TGTGCCAGCAGTTTTCCGCAGCCCTATGGCTACACCTTC.

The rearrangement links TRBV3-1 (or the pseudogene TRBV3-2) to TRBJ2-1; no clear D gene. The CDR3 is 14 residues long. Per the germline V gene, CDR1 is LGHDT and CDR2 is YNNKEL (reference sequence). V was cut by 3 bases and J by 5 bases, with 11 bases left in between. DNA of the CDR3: TGTGCCAGCAGCCACCGGGTTATTCACAATGAGCAGTTCTTC. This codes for CASSHRVIHNEQFF.

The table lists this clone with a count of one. The CDR3 spells CASSPSGGRSYEQYF. In DNA form, the CDR3 reads TGTGCCAGCAGCCCTAGCGGGGGGCGCTCCTACGAGCAGTACTTC. The chain joins TRBV7-2 to TRBJ2-7; the match to TRBD2 covers 11 bases. V dropped 5 bases and J dropped 0; count of bases not matched to a gene: 3. The CDR3 consists of 15 residues. Germline CDR1 reads SGHTA; CDR2 reads FQGNSA.

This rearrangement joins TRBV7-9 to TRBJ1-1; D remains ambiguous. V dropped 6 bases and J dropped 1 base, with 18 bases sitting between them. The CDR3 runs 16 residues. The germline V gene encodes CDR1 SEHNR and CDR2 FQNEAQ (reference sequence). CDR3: CASRRALKVGNTEAFF. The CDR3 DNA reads TGTGCCAGCAGGAGAGCGTTAAAGGTCGGGAACACTGAAGCTTTCTTT. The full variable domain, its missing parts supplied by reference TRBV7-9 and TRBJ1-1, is DTGVSQNPRHKITKRGQNVTFRCDPISEHNRLYWYRQTLGQGPEFLTYFQNEAQLEKSRLLSDRFSAERPKGSFSTLEIQRTEQGDSAMYLCASRRALKVGNTEAFFGQGTRLTVV.

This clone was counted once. CDR3 DNA sequence: TGTGCCAGCAGCCAAACTGGGGCCCCACCTGAGCATTTT. Protein: CASSQTGAPPEHF. The chain combines TRBV3-1 (or the pseudogene TRBV3-2) with TRBJ1-5; D is perhaps TRBD1 (5 bases). Germline V gene sequence: CDR1 LGHDT, CDR2 YNNKEL (reference sequence). CDR3 length equals 13 residues. Trimming took 2 bases from V and 14 from J, leaving 16 bases between them.

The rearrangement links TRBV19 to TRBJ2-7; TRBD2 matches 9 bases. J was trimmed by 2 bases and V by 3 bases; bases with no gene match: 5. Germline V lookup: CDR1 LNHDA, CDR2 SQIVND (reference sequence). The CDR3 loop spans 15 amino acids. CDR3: CASSIELAGPYEQYF. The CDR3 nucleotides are TGTGCCAGTAGTATCGAGCTAGCGGGGCCCTACGAGCAGTACTTC.

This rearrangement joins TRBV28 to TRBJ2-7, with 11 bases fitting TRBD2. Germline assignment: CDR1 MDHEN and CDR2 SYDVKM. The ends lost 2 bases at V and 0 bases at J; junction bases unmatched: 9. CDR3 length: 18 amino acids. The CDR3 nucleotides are TGTGCCAGCAGTTTACGCCCCGGGACTAGCGGAGGCTCCTACGAGCAGTACTTC. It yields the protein CASSLRPGTSGGSYEQYF.

DNA of the CDR3: TGCAGTGCTAGTGGGCAGGACAATCAGCCCCAGCATTTT. The encoded protein is CSASGQDNQPQHF. This rearrangement joins TRBV20-1 to TRBJ1-5; D is ambiguous. The CDR3 length is 13 residues. The germline V gene encodes CDR1 DFQATT and CDR2 SNEGSKA (reference sequence). The germline V and J ends were trimmed by 3 bases and 3 bases, with 9 bases remaining between them.

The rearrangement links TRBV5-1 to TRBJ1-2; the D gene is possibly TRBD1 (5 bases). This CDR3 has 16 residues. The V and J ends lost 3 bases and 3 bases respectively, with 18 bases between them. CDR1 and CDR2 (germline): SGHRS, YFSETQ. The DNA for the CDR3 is TGCGCCAGCAGCTCGACCACCGCCGACAGTTACTATGGCTACACCTTC. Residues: CASSSTTADSYYGYTF.

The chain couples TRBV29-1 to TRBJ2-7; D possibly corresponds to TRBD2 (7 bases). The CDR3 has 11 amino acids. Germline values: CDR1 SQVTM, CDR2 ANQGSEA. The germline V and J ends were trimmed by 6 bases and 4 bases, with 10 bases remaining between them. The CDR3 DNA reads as TGCAGCGTGGGGGGGCTTTACGAGCAGTACTTC. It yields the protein CSVGGLYEQYF.

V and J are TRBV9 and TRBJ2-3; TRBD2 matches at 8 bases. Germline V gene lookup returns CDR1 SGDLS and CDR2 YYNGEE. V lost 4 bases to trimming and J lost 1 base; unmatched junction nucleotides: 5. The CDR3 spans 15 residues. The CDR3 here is CASSLSTSGTDTQYF. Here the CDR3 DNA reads TGTGCCAGCAGCCTCTCGACTAGCGGCACAGATACGCAGTATTTT.

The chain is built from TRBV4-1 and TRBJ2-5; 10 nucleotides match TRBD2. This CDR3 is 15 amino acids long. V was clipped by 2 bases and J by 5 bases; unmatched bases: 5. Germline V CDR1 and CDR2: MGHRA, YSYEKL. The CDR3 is CASSQTSGTAETQYF. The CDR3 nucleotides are TGCGCCAGCAGCCAAACTAGCGGGACTGCCGAGACCCAGTACTTC.

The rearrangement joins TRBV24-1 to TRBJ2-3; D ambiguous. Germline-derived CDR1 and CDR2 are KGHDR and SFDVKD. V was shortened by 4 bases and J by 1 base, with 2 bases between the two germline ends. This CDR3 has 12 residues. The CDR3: CATSDRTDTQYF. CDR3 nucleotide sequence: TGTGCCACCAGTGACCGCACAGATACGCAGTATTTT.

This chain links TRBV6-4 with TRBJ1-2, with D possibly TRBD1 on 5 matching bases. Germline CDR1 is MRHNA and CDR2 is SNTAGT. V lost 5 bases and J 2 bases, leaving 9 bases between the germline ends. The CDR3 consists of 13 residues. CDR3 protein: CASSPRDNYGYTF. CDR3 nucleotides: TGTGCCAGCAGTCCCCGGGACAACTATGGCTACACCTTC.

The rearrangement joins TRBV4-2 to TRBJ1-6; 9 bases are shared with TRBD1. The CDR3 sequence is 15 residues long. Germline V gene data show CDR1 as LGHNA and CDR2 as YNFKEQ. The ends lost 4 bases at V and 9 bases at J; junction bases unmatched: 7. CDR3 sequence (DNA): TGTGCCAGCAGCCCACGACAGGGGGAGGTTTCACCCCTCCACTTT. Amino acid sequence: CASSPRQGEVSPLHF.

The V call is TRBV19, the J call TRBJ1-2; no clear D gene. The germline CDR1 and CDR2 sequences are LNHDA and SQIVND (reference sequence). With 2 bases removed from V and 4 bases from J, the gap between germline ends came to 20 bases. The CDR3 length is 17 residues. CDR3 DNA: TGTGCCAGTAGTATACGGGGATTCGGGTTGGATATCTATGGCTACACCTTC. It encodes CASSIRGFGLDIYGYTF.

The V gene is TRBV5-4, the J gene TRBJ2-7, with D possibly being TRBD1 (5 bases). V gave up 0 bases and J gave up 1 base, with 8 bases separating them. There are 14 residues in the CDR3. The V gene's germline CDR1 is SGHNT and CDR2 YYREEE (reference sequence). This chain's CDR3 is CASSLGRTSYEQYF. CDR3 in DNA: TGTGCCAGCAGCTTGGGCCGGACATCCTACGAGCAGTACTTC.

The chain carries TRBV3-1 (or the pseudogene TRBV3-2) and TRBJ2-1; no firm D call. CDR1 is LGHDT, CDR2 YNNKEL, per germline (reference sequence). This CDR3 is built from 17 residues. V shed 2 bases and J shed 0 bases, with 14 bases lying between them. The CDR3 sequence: CASSQQDRRSSYNEQFF. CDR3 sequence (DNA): TGTGCCAGCAGCCAACAGGATAGACGGAGCTCCTACAATGAGCAGTTCTTC.

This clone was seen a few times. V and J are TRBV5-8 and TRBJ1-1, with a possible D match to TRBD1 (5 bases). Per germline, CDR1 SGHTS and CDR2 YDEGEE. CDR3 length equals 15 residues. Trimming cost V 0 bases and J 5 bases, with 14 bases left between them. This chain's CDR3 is CASSLAGTRNTEAFF. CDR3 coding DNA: TGTGCCAGCAGCTTGGCTGGGACGAGAAATACTGAAGCTTTCTTT.

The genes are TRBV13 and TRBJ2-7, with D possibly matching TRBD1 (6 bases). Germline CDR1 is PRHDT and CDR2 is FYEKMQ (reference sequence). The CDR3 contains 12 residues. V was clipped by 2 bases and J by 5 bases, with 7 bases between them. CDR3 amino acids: CASSLNRDEQYF. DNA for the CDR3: TGTGCCAGCAGCTTAAACAGGGACGAGCAGTACTTC.

The CDR3 is CATSDGGDRYYEQYF. DNA for the CDR3: TGTGCCACCAGTGACGGTGGGGACAGGTACTACGAGCAGTACTTC. The chain combines TRBV24-1 with TRBJ2-7; 8 positions agree with TRBD1. The CDR3 runs 15 residues. V trimming: 4 bases; J trimming: 3 bases; junction bases outside the gene matches: 7. Looked up from germline, CDR1 is KGHDR and CDR2 is SFDVKD.

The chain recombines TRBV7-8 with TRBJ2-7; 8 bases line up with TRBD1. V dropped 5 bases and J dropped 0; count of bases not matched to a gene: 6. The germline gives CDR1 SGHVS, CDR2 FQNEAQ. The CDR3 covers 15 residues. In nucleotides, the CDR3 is TGTGCCAGCAGCACGAGGACAGGGAACTCCTACGAGCAGTACTTC. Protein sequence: CASSTRTGNSYEQYF.

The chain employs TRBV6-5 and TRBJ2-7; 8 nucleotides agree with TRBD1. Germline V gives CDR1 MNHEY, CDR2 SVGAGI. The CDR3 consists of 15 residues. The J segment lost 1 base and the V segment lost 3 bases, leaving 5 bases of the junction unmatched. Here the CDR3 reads CASSYWQGASYEQYF. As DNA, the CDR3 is TGTGCCAGCAGTTATTGGCAGGGGGCTTCCTACGAGCAGTACTTC.

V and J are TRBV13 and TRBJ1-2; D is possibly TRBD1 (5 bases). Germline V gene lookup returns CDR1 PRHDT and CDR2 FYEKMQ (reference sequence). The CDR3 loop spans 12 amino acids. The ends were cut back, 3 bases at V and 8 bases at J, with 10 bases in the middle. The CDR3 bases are TGTGCCAGCAGCTTCAGGGTCCACGGCTACACCTTC. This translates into CASSFRVHGYTF.

CDR3 nucleotides: TGTGCCTGGATTCGCTCGGGTCAGACTGAAGCTTTCTTT. Its protein product is CAWIRSGQTEAFF. The chain combines TRBV30 with TRBJ1-1, with no clear D. Trimming shortened V by 4 bases and J by 5 bases, and 14 bases separated the two germline ends. The CDR3 has 13 amino acids. Looked up from germline, CDR1 is GTSNPN and CDR2 is SVGIG (reference sequence).